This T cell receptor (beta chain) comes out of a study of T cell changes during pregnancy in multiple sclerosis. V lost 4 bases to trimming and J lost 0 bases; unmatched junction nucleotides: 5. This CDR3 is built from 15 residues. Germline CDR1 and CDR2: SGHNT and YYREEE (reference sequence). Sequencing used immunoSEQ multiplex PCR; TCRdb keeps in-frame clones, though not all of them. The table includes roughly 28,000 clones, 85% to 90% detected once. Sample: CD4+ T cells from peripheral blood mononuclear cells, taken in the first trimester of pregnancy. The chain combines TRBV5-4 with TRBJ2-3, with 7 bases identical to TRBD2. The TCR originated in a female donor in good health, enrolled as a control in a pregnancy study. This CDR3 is CASSKGTMSTDTQYF. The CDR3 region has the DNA TGTGCCAGCAGCAAAGGGACTATGAGCACAGATACGCAGTATTTT.